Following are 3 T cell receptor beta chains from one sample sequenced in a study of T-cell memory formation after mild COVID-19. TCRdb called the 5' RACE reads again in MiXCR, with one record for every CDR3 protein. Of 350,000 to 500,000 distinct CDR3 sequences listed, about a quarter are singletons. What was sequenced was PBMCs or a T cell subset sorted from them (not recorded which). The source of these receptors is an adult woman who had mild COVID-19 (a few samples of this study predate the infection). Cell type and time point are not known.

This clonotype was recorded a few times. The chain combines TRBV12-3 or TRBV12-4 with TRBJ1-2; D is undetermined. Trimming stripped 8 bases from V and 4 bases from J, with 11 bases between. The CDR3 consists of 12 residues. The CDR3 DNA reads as TGTGCCAGCGGGGAGCTGCTCTATGGCTACACCTTC. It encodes CASGELLYGYTF.

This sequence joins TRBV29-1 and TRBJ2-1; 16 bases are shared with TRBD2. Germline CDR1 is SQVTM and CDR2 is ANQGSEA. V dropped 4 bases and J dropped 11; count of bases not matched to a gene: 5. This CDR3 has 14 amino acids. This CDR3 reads CSVGGTSGRVKQFF. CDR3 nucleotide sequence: TGCAGCGTTGGCGGGACTAGCGGGAGGGTCAAGCAGTTCTTC.

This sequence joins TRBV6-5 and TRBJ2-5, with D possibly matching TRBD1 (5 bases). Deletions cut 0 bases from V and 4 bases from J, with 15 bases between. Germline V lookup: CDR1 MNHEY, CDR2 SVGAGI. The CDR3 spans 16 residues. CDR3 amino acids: CASSYSWGRRVETQYF. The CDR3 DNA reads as TGTGCCAGCAGTTACTCGTGGGGCCGACGGGTAGAGACCCAGTACTTC.